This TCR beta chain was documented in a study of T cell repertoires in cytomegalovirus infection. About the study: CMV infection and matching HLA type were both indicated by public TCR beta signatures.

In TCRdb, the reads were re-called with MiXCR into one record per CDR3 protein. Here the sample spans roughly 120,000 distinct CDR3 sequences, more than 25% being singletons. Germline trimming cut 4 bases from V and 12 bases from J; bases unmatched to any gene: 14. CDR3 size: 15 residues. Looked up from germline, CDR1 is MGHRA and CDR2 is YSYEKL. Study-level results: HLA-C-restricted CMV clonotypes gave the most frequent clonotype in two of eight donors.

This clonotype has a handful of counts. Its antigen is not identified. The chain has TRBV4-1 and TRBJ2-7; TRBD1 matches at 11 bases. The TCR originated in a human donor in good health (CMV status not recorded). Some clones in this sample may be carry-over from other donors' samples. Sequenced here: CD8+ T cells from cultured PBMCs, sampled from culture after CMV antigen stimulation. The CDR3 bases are TGCGCCAGCAGCCGTCCGGGACAGGGGGTTCGTTTTCTGTACTTC. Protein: CASSRPGQGVRFLYF.